Presented here are 6 T cell receptor beta chains from one specimen sequenced in a study of T cells in women clearing cervical HPV infection. Sequencing was performed with immunoSEQ multiplex PCR; in TCRdb, only in-frame clones are kept and a portion is missing. The table lists around 15,000 clones, with about 11% in the top ten. The sequencing sample was made of blood buffy coat. The receptor source for this set is a woman between 18 and 69 years old with a cervical HPV16 infection that either progressed to CIN3+ or cleared (not recorded which).

The CDR3 bases that were read are TGCAGTGCGGGACCTGCGGGGGCCAACAATGAG. This gives the protein CSAGPAGANNE. The CDR3 in its entirety is CSAGPAGANNEQFF. The chain combines TRBV20-1 with TRBJ2-1; the D gene is possibly TRBD2 (7 bases). The sequence runs out 3 residues before the end of the CDR3; the remainder is reconstructed from the germline J gene. Germline loops: CDR1 DFQATT, CDR2 SNEGSKA (reference sequence). V gave up 6 bases and J gave up 5 bases, with 17 bases separating them. The CDR3 consists of 14 residues.

Remarks on this clone: The read ends 3 residues shy of where the CDR3 ends; the end is completed using the germline J gene. The chain couples TRBV5-1 to TRBJ1-1; TRBD1 matches 7 bases. Trimming took 4 bases from V and 1 from J; bases not matched to a gene: 1. The CDR3 loop spans 13 amino acids. Germline loops: CDR1 SGHRS, CDR2 YFSETQ. CDR3 protein: CASSRQGNTEAFF. The CDR3 DNA, read in part, is TGCGCCAGCAGCCGACAGGGGAACACTGAA.

Details on this clone: The read comes to an end 3 residues before the CDR3 does, leaving the germline J gene to fill in the end. V and J are TRBV19 and TRBJ1-1; the D gene is possibly TRBD1 (5 bases). The CDR3 is 14 amino acids. CDR1 is LNHDA, CDR2 SQIVND, per germline (reference sequence). Trimming stripped 6 bases from V and 2 bases from J, with 13 bases between. This CDR3 is CASRKGQGNTEAFF. The sequenced part of the CDR3 DNA is TGTGCCAGTAGGAAAGGGCAGGGAAACACTGAA.

With respect to this clone: The read ends 3 residues shy of where the CDR3 ends; the end is completed using the germline J gene. The chain is built from TRBV19 and TRBJ2-7; 7 positions match TRBD2. The CDR3 sequence is 14 residues long. Germline V gene sequence: CDR1 LNHDA, CDR2 SQIVND (reference sequence). With 8 bases clipped from V and 3 bases from J, the junction kept 10 bases outside the gene matches. CDR3: CASRAGVGSYEQYF. The DNA read from the CDR3 is TGTGCCAGTCGGGCGGGAGTGGGAAGCTACGAG.

On this clone: Sequencing ends 3 residues short of the CDR3 end; the germline J gene provides the rest. The V and J genes are TRBV27 and TRBJ2-5; 9 bases line up with TRBD2. V lost 0 bases, J lost 5 bases, and 10 bases stayed unmatched. The V gene's germline CDR1 is MNHEY and CDR2 SMNVEV (reference sequence). The CDR3 length is 17 residues. The CDR3 DNA, read in part, is TGTGCCAGCAGTTTATCGATCTGGGCTAGCGGGAAGGAGACC. It encodes CASSLSIWASGKET. The entire CDR3 sequence reads CASSLSIWASGKETQYF.

Remarks on this clone: The read finishes 3 residues shy of the CDR3 end, and the germline J gene is used to complete it. The V gene is TRBV6-1, the J gene TRBJ2-1; 10 bases agree with TRBD2. The CDR3 has 15 amino acids. V lost 4 bases to trimming and J lost 6 bases; unmatched junction nucleotides: 6. Germline V gene data show CDR1 as MNHNS and CDR2 as SASEGT. CDR3 DNA, as far as it was read: TGTGCCAGCAGTGTGGCGACTAGCGGGCGCAATGAG. Protein product: CASSVATSGRNE. The full CDR3 protein is CASSVATSGRNEQFF.